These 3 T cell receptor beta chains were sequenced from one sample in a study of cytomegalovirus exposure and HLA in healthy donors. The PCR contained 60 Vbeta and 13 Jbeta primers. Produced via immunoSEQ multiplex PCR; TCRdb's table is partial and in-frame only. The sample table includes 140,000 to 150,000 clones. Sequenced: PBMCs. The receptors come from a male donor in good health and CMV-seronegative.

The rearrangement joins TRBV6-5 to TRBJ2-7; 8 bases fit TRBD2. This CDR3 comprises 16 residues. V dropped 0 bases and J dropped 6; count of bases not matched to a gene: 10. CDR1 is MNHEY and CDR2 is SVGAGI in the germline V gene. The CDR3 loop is CASSYSHKRGGREQYF. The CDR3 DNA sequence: TGTGCCAGCAGTTACTCGCACAAACGGGGGGGCCGCGAGCAGTACTTC.

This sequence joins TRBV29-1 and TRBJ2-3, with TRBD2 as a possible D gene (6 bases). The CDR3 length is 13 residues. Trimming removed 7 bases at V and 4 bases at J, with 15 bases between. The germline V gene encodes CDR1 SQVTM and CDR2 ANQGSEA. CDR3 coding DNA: TGCAGCGGGAGGAGGACGGGGGCAGATACGCAGTATTTT. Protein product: CSGRRTGADTQYF.

This CDR3 is CASSQVGSGEQYF. The CDR3 region has the DNA TGCGCCAGCAGCCAAGTGGGTTCGGGCGAGCAGTACTTC. V is TRBV4-3 and J is TRBJ2-7; D gene ambiguous. Looked up from germline, CDR1 is LGHNA and CDR2 is YSLEER. The CDR3 length is 13 residues. The germline V and J ends were trimmed by 1 base and 6 bases, with 10 bases remaining between them.